Listed below are T cell receptor beta chains from one sample, sequenced in a study of early T cells in non-severe SARS-CoV-2 infection. MiXCR was run by TCRdb on the 5' RACE reads, yielding one entry per CDR3 protein. This sample has about 60,000 distinct CDR3 sequences; 20% to 25% occur once, and the top ten carry more than 15%. The sequenced sample was whole blood, obtained at baseline. The receptors derive from an adult who was a healthcare worker with PCR-confirmed SARS-CoV-2 infection or an uninfected control (not recorded which). CDR3s include the opening cysteine and the closing phenylalanine or tryptophan. Each record gives: V gene, clone size, J gene, D gene, CDR3 DNA, CDR3 protein. D genes are given only for firm matches. Size is stated for part of the rows, as once, few or many counts, or as a class when the clone is expanded.

TRBV7-3,.,TRBJ2-2,.,TGTGCCAGCAGCCCTAGGGTAGCGACGAACACCGGGGAGCTGTTTTTT,CASSPRVATNTGELFF
TRBV7-9,few,TRBJ1-1,.,TGTGCCAGCAGCCAACAATCCAGGGAGAACACTGAAGCTTTCTTT,CASSQQSRENTEAFF
TRBV7-9,.,TRBJ2-2,.,TGTGCCAGCAGCCGCCATACCCGGGAGCTGTTTTTT,CASSRHTRELFF
TRBV2,.,TRBJ2-3,TRBD2,TGTGCCAGCAGACAAACTAGCGGGGGGCCAAACACAGATACGCAGTATTTT,CASRQTSGGPNTDTQYF
TRBV3-1,few,TRBJ2-2,.,TGTGCCAGCAGCCAAGGAGGGGAGCCAACCGGGGAGCTGTTTTTT,CASSQGGEPTGELFF
TRBV7-8,few,TRBJ2-7,.,TGTGCCAGCAGCTTGTCCCCGGGGAGGACAGAGAGCTCCTACGAGCAGTACTTC,CASSLSPGRTESSYEQYF
TRBV4-2,.,TRBJ1-4,.,TGTGCCAGCAGCCACGGGACACGGAACGAAAAACTGTTTTTT,CASSHGTRNEKLFF
TRBV12-3/TRBV12-4,.,TRBJ2-2,TRBD2,TGTGCCAGCAGCCATAGCGGGGGACACACCGGGGAGCTGTTTTTT,CASSHSGGHTGELFF
TRBV7-9,.,TRBJ2-7,TRBD2,TGTGCCGCAGCGGGGTGCTCCTACGAGCAGTACTTC,CAAAGCSYEQYF
TRBV6-6,.,TRBJ2-7,TRBD1,TGTGCCAGCAATCCGGGACAGGGGCTAAATGAGCAGTACTTC,CASNPGQGLNEQYF
TRBV20-1,few,TRBJ2-1,.,TGCAGTGCTCTCTCCGGGGGCAGCTCCTACAATGAGCAGTTCTTC,CSALSGGSSYNEQFF
TRBV5-1,few,TRBJ2-2,TRBD1,TGCGCCAGCAGTTACGACAGGGCGGCCACCGGGGAGCTGTTTTTT,CASSYDRAATGELFF
TRBV5-1,.,TRBJ2-7,TRBD2,TGCGCCAGCAGACCGGGACTAGCGGGCTACGAGCAGTACTTC,CASRPGLAGYEQYF
TRBV12-3/TRBV12-4,few,TRBJ2-7,TRBD1,TGTGCCAGCAGTCCTACGGGACAGGGGATTCCGTACTTC,CASSPTGQGIPYF
TRBV12-3/TRBV12-4,.,TRBJ1-6,.,TGTGCCAGCAGTTTGGGGGTCGGCTCACCCCTCCACTTT,CASSLGVGSPLHF
TRBV7-3,.,TRBJ1-1,TRBD1,TGTGCCAGCAGCCCGGACAGGGAGACTGAAGCTTTCTTT,CASSPDRETEAFF
TRBV29-1,few,TRBJ2-1,.,TGCAGCGTTGGGGCGACAGTTAAAGGGGCTAATGAGCAGTTCTTC,CSVGATVKGANEQFF
TRBV5-4,few,TRBJ1-5,.,TGTGCCAGCAGCTTGGGCGGGTTAGACCAGCCCCAGCATTTT,CASSLGGLDQPQHF
TRBV3-1,few,TRBJ2-3,.,TGTGCCGTTGGGGGGCGTGTCAGCACAGATACGCAGTATTTT,CAVGGRVSTDTQYF
TRBV20-1,many,TRBJ2-7,TRBD1,TGCAGTGCTATACCCGGGACAGGGGCTTACGAGCAGTACTTC,CSAIPGTGAYEQYF